The source of this TCR beta chain is a study of T-cell reconstitution after alpha-beta-depleted transplantation in children. Findings of the study overall: One year after transplant, T-cell counts and diversity came mostly from newly produced T cells. There were reportedly several hundred expanded graft clones from which alpha-beta T cells came about two months after transplant. Where some patients showed high TCRbeta diversity at day 60, it came from recipient T cells and thymic progenitors that had survived.

As for this clonotype: Its specificity is unknown. The junction departs from germline at one end; a sequencing error may be responsible.

Unique molecular identifiers featured in how the TCRbeta library was prepared. TCRdb reprocessed the PCR reads with MiXCR, giving one entry per CDR3 protein. The sample lists about 980,000 distinct CDR3 sequences; roughly 31% were seen once. The CDR3 is 15 residues long. The germline CDR1 and CDR2 sequences are MNHEY and SMNVEV (reference sequence). This sample comprised PBMCs, mostly from graft donor cells, obtained 360 days after TCRalphabeta/CD19-depleted stem cell transplant. This TCR was recovered from a boy younger than two who had a stem cell transplant for SCID, so the T cells may come from the graft donor. The rearrangement joins TRBV27 to TRBJ2-5, with 9 bases matching TRBD2. The CDR3: CASSFRRGGQGTQYF. CDR3 bases: TGTGCCAGCAGTTTCAGGCGGGGGGGCCAAGGGACCCAGTACTTC.